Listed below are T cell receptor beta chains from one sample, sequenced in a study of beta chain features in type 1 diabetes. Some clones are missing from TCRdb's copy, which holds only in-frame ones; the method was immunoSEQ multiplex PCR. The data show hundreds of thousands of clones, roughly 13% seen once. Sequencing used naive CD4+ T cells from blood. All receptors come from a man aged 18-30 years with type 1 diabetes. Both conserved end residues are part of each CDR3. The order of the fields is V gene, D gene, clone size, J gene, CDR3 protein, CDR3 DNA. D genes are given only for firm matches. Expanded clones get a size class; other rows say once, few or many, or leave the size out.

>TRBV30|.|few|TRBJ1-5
CAWSVSGSFNQPQHF
TGTGCCTGGAGTGTCAGCGGGAGCTTCAATCAGCCCCAGCATTTT
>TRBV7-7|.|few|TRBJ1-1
CASSLGTNTEAFF
TGTGCTAGCAGCTTAGGGACCAACACTGAAGCTTTCTTT
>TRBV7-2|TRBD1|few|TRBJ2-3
CASSPGQGTDTQYF
TGTGCCAGCAGCCCGGGACAGGGGACAGATACGCAGTATTTT
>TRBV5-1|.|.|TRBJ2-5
CASSLLTDQETQYF
TGCGCCAGCAGCTTGTTGACGGACCAAGAGACCCAGTACTTC
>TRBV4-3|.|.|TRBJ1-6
CASSQYASGTNSPLHF
TGCGCCAGCAGCCAATACGCCTCCGGGACGAATTCACCCCTCCACTTT
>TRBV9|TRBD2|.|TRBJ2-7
CASSVGTSGGHEQYF
TGTGCCAGCAGCGTCGGGACTAGCGGGGGCCACGAGCAGTACTTC
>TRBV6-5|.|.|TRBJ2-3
CASTKGGNTQYF
TGTGCCAGCACCAAAGGGGGTAATACGCAGTATTTT
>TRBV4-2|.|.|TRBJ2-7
CASSQAGTLYEQYF
TGTGCCAGCAGCCAAGCGGGGACCCTCTACGAGCAGTACTTC
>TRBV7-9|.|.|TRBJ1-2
CASTPRRSSYGYTF
TGTGCCAGCACCCCCAGGCGAAGTAGCTATGGCTACACCTTC
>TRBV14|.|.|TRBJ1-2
CASSQGPWGYTF
TGTGCCAGCAGCCAGGGACCGTGGGGCTACACCTTC
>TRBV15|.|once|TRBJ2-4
CATSRAASLAKNIQYF
TGTGCCACCAGCAGAGCCGCATCATTAGCCAAAAACATTCAGTACTTC
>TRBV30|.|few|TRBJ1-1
CAWDLLLANTEAFF
TGTGCCTGGGACCTATTATTAGCGAACACTGAAGCTTTCTTT
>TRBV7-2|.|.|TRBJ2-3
CASSLASVGTSTDTQYF
TGTGCCAGCAGCTTAGCTAGTGTGGGGACGAGCACAGATACGCAGTATTTT
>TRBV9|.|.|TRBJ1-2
CASSVDQGGYTF
TGTGCCAGCAGCGTAGATCAGGGTGGCTACACCTTC
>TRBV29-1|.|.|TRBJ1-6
CSVASSDNSPLHF
TGCAGCGTGGCCAGCTCTGATAATTCACCCCTCCACTTT
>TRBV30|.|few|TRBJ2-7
CAWSNELYEQYF
TGTGCCTGGAGTAACGAACTCTACGAGCAGTACTTC
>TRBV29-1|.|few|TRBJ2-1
CSVEGGDEGPLQFF
TGCAGCGTTGAGGGGGGTGACGAGGGCCCTCTTCAGTTCTTC
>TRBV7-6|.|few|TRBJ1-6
CASSLVNRVNSPLHF
TGTGCCAGCAGCTTAGTAAACAGGGTTAATTCACCCCTCCACTTT
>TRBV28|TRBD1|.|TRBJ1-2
CASTSTGGHYGYTF
TGTGCCAGCACATCCACAGGGGGCCACTATGGCTACACCTTC
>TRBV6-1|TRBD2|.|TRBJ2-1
CASIGTRQYNEQFF
TGTGCCAGCATCGGGACTAGACAATACAATGAGCAGTTCTTC
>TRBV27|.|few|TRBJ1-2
CASSLLQNYGYTF
TGTGCCAGCAGTTTGTTACAGAACTATGGCTACACCTTC
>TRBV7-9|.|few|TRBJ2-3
CASSLAEGTDTQYF
TGTGCCAGCAGCTTAGCCGAGGGCACAGATACGCAGTATTTT